This TCR beta chain comes out of a study of vaccination and CD4 T cells after COVID-19. Study background: Post-vaccine sample collection happened at a median of 72 days after dose two, ranging 14 to 241.

The CDR3 loop spans 15 amino acids. V was trimmed by 4 bases and J by 8 bases, leaving 19 bases between them. Germline lookup yields CDR1 MNHEY and CDR2 SVGAGI. Treatment reported: 10-day PBMC culture with coronavirus spike peptide pools or control peptides (ViraFEST assay). After expanding antigen-specific T cells with peptide pools, ViraFEST sequenced their TCRs. This clonotype was counted a single time. The target antigen is unknown. The Oncomine TCR Beta short-read assay generated sequence data from the DNA of cultured CD4+ T cells. TCRdb re-analysed the PCR reads in MiXCR, keeping a single row per CDR3 protein. This sample has some 8,400 distinct CDR3 sequences, with 45% to 60% found just once. Study outcomes and limitations: Although the median of SARS-CoV-2-reactive clonotypes rose from roughly 21 to 40, the change was not significant.

The sequenced material came from CD4+ T cells from blood, cultured in vitro. The rearrangement links TRBV6-5 to TRBJ2-3; perhaps TRBD2 as D (5 bases). The clonotype was recovered from a human donor who had recovered from COVID-19. The CDR3: CASSSSSGFGSTQYF. The CDR3 DNA reads as TGTGCCAGCAGTTCGTCCTCTGGTTTTGGGAGTACGCAGTATTTT.